Following are 7 T cell receptor beta chains from one sample sequenced in a study of shared clonotypes between healthy human individuals. Sequencing used immunoSEQ multiplex PCR; TCRdb keeps in-frame clones, though not all of them. The table shows 700,000 or so clones, with less than 80% occurring only once. The material sequenced was memory CD4+ T cells sorted from blood. As to subset: CD45RA-negative fraction. These receptors were obtained from a woman aged 25 to 45 in good health.

The rearrangement uses TRBV6-1 and TRBJ2-7; unclear D gene. The V gene's germline CDR1 is MNHNS and CDR2 SASEGT. There are 14 residues in the CDR3. The V and J ends lost 7 bases and 2 bases respectively, with 15 bases between them. CDR3 residues: CASTDPGQAYEQYF. In DNA form, the CDR3 reads TGTGCCAGCACCGACCCCGGTCAAGCCTACGAGCAGTACTTC.

Comments on this clone: Relative to the germline gene, one junction end is altered; a read error may explain this. The V call is TRBV28, the J call TRBJ1-4; no clear D gene. The length of the CDR3 is 15 residues. Germline loops: CDR1 MDHEN, CDR2 SYDVKM. CDR3 in amino acids: CASSSPRGPDDKLFF. The CDR3 nucleotides are TGTGCCAGCAGTTCTCCAAGAGGGCCGGATGACAAACTGTTTTTT.

The rearrangement uses TRBV4-1 and TRBJ2-1; D remains ambiguous. This CDR3 contains 12 residues. Trimming left V 0 bases short and J 10 bases short, with 7 bases between. Germline assignment: CDR1 MGHRA and CDR2 YSYEKL. CDR3 residues: CASSQDGREQFF. CDR3 in DNA: TGCGCCAGCAGCCAAGATGGTAGGGAGCAGTTCTTC.

As concerns this clone: The sample holds other DNA sequences that translate to the same CDR3. The rearrangement links TRBV4-1 to TRBJ2-7, with 7 bases fitting TRBD1. Trimming cost V 4 bases and J 3 bases; bases outside gene matches: 6. Germline CDR1 and CDR2: MGHRA and YSYEKL. CDR3 length: 14 amino acids. CDR3 DNA: TGCGCCAGCAGCCGACGGGACAGAGACTACGAGCAGTACTTC. Its translation is CASSRRDRDYEQYF.

CDR3 DNA: TGTGCCAGCAAGATAGCGGGAGGGCCTACCCACGAGCAGTACTTC. It specifies CASKIAGGPTHEQYF. This chain joins TRBV28 and TRBJ2-7; 11 positions agree with TRBD2. From germline, CDR1 is MDHEN and CDR2 SYDVKM. This CDR3 comprises 15 residues. The J segment lost 5 bases and the V segment lost 7 bases, leaving 10 bases of the junction unmatched.

This rearrangement joins TRBV2 to TRBJ2-7; 7 nucleotides agree with TRBD1. Trimming cost V 6 bases and J 5 bases; bases outside gene matches: 7. The CDR3 is 13 amino acids. Germline V lookup: CDR1 SNHLY, CDR2 FYNNEI. The CDR3 region has the DNA TGTGCCAGCAGGGGGGACAGTATCAACGAGCAGTACTTC. This translates into CASRGDSINEQYF.

V and J are TRBV7-2 and TRBJ1-2; a possible D gene is TRBD1 (5 bases). The CDR3 runs 16 residues. Trimming pared 0 bases from V and 8 bases from J, leaving 19 bases between. Germline V lookup: CDR1 SGHTA, CDR2 FQGNSA. CDR3 region: CASSLARREGDQGYTF. As DNA, the CDR3 is TGTGCCAGCAGCTTAGCCAGGAGGGAAGGGGATCAGGGCTACACCTTC.